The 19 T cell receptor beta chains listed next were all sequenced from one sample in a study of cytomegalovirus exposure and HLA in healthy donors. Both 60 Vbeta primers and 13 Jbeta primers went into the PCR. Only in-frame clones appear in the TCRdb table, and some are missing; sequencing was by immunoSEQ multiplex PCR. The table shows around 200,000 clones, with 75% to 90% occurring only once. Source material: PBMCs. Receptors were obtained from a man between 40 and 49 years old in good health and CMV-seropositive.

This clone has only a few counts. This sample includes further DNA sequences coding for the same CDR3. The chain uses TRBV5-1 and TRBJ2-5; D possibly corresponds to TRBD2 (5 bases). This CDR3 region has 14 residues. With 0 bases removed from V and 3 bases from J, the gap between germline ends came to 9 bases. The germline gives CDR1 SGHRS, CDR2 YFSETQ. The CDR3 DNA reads TGCGCCAGCAGCTTGGCGGGAAGGGAAGAGACCCAGTACTTC. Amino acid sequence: CASSLAGREETQYF.

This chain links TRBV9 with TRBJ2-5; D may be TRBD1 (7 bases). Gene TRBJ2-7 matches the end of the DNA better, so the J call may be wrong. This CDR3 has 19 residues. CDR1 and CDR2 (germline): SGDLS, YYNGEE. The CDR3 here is CASSVGFLGQGGLSYEQYF. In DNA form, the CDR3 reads TGTGCCAGCAGCGTAGGATTTTTAGGGCAGGGGGGCCTCTCCTACGAGCAGTACTTC.

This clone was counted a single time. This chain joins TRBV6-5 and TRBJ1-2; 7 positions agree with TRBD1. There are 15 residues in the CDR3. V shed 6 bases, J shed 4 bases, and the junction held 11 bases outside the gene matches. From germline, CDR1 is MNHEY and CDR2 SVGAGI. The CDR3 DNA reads TGTGCCAGCAGCCACTCCAGGGGGAAGGGCTATGGCTACACCTTC. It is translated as CASSHSRGKGYGYTF.

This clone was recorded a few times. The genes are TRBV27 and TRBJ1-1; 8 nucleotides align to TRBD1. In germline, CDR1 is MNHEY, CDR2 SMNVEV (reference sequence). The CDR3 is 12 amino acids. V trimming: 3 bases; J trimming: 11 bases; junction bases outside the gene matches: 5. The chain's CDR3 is CASSFGRGQAFF. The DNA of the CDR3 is TGTGCCAGCAGTTTTGGCAGGGGGCAGGCTTTCTTT.

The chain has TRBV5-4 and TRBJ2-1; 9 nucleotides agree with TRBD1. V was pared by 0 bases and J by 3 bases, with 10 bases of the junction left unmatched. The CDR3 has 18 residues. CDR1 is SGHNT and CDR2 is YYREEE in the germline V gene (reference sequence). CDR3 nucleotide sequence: TGTGCCAGCAGCTTGGGTCTCCCCGGGACAGGGAACTACAATGAGCAGTTCTTC. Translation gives CASSLGLPGTGNYNEQFF.

Here the CDR3 reads CASSRSADTYEQYF. As DNA, the CDR3 is TGTGCCAGCAGCCGGTCCGCGGATACCTACGAGCAGTACTTC. V is TRBV4-2 and J is TRBJ2-7; unclear D gene. Per germline, CDR1 LGHNA and CDR2 YNFKEQ. The CDR3 extends over 14 amino acids. V was cut by 4 bases and J by 2 bases, with 12 bases left in between.

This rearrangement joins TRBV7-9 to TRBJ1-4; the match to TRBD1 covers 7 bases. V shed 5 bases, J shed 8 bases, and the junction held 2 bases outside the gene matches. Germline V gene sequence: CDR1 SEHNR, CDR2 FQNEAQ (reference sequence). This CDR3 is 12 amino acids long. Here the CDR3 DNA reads TGTGCCAGCAGCGCAGGGGGGGAAAAACTGTTTTTT. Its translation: CASSAGGEKLFF.

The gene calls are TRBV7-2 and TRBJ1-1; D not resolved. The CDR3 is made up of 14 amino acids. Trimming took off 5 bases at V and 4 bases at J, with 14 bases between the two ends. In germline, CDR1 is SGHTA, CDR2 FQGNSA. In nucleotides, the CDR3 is TGTGCCAGCAGCCCCCTCGGCGCGGGCACTGAAGCTTTCTTT. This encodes CASSPLGAGTEAFF.

The CDR3: CASSLNEDEQFF. The CDR3 region has the DNA TGTGCCAGCAGCTTAAACGAGGATGAGCAGTTCTTC. The rearrangement links TRBV7-2 to TRBJ2-1; D uncertain. CDR3 length: 12 residues. Trimming left V 2 bases short and J 8 bases short, with 7 bases between. In germline, CDR1 is SGHTA, CDR2 FQGNSA.

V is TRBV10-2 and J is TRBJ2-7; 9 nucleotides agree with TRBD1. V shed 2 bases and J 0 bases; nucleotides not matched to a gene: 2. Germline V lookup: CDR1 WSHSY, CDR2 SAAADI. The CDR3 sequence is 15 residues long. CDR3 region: CASSEMGQGSYEQYF. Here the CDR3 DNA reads TGCGCCAGCAGTGAGATGGGACAGGGCTCCTACGAGCAGTACTTC.

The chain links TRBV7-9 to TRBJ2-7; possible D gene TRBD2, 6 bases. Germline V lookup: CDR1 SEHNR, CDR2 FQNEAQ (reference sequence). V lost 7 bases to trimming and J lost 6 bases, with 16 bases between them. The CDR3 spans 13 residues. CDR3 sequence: CASNALGGAEQYF. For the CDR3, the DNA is TGTGCCAGCAACGCCCTCGGGGGAGCCGAGCAGTACTTC.

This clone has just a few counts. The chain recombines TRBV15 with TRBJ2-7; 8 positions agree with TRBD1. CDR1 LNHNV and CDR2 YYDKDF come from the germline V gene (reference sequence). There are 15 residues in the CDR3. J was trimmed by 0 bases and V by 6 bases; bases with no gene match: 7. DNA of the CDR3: TGTGCCACCAGGGCAGGGGGCGCCAGCTCCTACGAGCAGTACTTC. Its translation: CATRAGGASSYEQYF.

The CDR3 region is CASSPPIEGLNEQFF. CDR3 coding DNA: TGTGCCAGCAGTCCACCGATCGAGGGTCTCAATGAGCAGTTCTTC. The rearrangement links TRBV28 to TRBJ2-1; weak D call: TRBD2 (5 bases). Trimming cost V 5 bases and J 6 bases, with 17 bases left between them. Germline CDR1 reads MDHEN; CDR2 reads SYDVKM. The CDR3 length is 15 residues.

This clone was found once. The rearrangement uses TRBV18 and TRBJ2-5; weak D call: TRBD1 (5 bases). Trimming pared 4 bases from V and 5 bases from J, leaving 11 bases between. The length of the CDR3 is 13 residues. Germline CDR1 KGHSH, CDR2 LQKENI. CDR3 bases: TGTGCCAGCTCACAGGACACATTGGAGACCCAGTACTTC. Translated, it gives CASSQDTLETQYF. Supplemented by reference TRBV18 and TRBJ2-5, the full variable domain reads NAGVMQNPRHLVRRRGQEARLRCSPMKGHSHVYWYRQLPEEGLKFMVYLQKENIIDESGMPKERFSAEFPKEGPSILRIQQVVRGDSAAYFCASSQDTLETQYFGPGTRLLVL.

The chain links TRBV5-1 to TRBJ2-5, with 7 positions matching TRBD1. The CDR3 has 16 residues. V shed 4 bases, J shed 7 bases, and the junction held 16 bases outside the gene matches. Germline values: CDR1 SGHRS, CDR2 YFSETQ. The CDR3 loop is CASSVSPGQTLGTQYF. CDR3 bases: TGCGCCAGCAGCGTTTCACCGGGACAGACGCTTGGGACCCAGTACTTC.

The CDR3 reads CASGRRGNTEAFF. CDR3 DNA: TGTGCCAGCGGCAGACGGGGTAACACTGAAGCTTTCTTT. The chain combines TRBV5-5 with TRBJ1-1; no firm D call. The V and J ends lost 7 bases and 2 bases respectively, with 12 bases between them. CDR1 is SGHKS, CDR2 YYEKEE, per germline (reference sequence). The CDR3 has 13 amino acids.

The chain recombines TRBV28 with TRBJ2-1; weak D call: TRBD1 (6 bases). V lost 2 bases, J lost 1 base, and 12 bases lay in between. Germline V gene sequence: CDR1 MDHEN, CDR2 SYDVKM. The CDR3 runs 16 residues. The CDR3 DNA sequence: TGTGCCAGCAGTTTAACAGGGTTCCCTTCCTACAATGAGCAGTTCTTC. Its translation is CASSLTGFPSYNEQFF.

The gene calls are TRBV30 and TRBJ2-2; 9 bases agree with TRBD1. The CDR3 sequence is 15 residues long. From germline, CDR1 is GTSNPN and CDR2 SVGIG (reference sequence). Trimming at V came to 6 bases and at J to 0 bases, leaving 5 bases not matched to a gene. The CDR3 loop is CACNRDRANTGELFF. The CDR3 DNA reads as TGTGCCTGCAACCGGGACAGGGCGAACACCGGGGAGCTGTTTTTT.

The chain's CDR3 is CASSSDRFLQPQHF. The DNA for the CDR3 is TGTGCCAGCAGTTCGGACAGGTTCCTCCAGCCCCAGCATTTT. The gene calls are TRBV5-6 and TRBJ1-5; 7 bases agree with TRBD1. V was clipped by 5 bases and J by 7 bases; unmatched bases: 9. Germline assignment: CDR1 SGHDT and CDR2 YYEEEE. The CDR3 has 14 residues.